This paragraph covers one T cell receptor beta chain sequence. These data come from a study of blood T cells in healthy people across ages. A second 7 to 11 cycle PCR used barcoded and J-beta primers. TCRdb ran MiXCR on the 5' RACE reads and lists one entry per CDR3 protein. The table lists about 970,000 distinct CDR3 sequences, just over 50% of them singletons, with roughly 23% in the top ten. V was trimmed by 7 bases and J by 2 bases, leaving 12 bases between them. Per the germline V gene, CDR1 is MGHDK and CDR2 is SYGVNS. The CDR3 has 13 residues. Each individual donor underwent a draw of approximately 10 milliliters of peripheral blood. PBMCs numbering at least 7 million were isolated per sample.

The clonotype was recovered from an older woman in good health. Material for sequencing was blood. The rearrangement links TRBV25-1 to TRBJ2-7; D possibly corresponds to TRBD1 (6 bases). The CDR3 DNA reads as TGTGCCAGCACGGAGGACAGCCCCTACGAGCAGTACTTC. The encoded protein is CASTEDSPYEQYF.